These T cell receptor beta chains were read from a single sample in a study of cytomegalovirus exposure and HLA in healthy donors. The data were produced by immunoSEQ multiplex PCR, yet TCRdb's version contains in-frame clones alone and is incomplete. The sample lists around 200,000 clones; roughly four fifths were seen once. Input material: PBMCs. The receptors come from a man aged 50 or older in good health and CMV-seronegative. Each CDR3 is given with its conserved first and last residue. D genes are given only for firm matches. Some rows mark clone size as missing; the rest say once, few, many or name a class of expanded clone.

j_call	v_call	d_call	clone_size	cdr3_aa	cdr3_nt
TRBJ1-4	TRBV5-1	-	few	CASSLGGAPEKLFF	TGCGCCAGCAGCTTGGGCGGGGCTCCCGAAAAACTGTTTTTT
TRBJ1-5	TRBV10-3	-	-	CAISESTGTGKGNQPQHF	TGTGCCATCAGTGAGTCGACGGGCACGGGGAAGGGCAATCAGCCCCAGCATTTT
TRBJ1-6	TRBV19	-	-	CASSITGGVSPLHF	TGTGCCAGTAGTATAACCGGGGGTGTCTCACCCCTCCACTTT
TRBJ2-5	TRBV6-5	-	-	CASSYSSSLEQYF	TGTGCCAGCAGTTATAGTAGCTCCTTGGAGCAGTACTTC
TRBJ2-3	TRBV4-2	TRBD2	-	CASSQLAGDTQYF	TGTGCCAGCAGCCAGCTAGCGGGGGATACGCAGTATTTT
TRBJ2-3	TRBV28	TRBD2	-	CASSSKGLAGGDTQYF	TGTGCCAGCAGTTCGAAGGGACTAGCGGGAGGAGATACGCAGTATTTT
TRBJ2-3	TRBV6-6	TRBD1	-	CASSKGQGGDTQYF	TGTGCCAGCAGTAAAGGACAGGGCGGAGATACGCAGTATTTT
TRBJ1-5	TRBV7-9	TRBD1	-	CASSLGGDRPYNQPQHF	TGTGCCAGCAGCTTAGGGGGGGACAGGCCCTACAATCAGCCCCAGCATTTT
TRBJ2-3	TRBV1	-	-	CTSSQRSSGQLTDTQYF	TGCACCAGCAGCCAACGCTCTTCAGGACAGCTCACAGATACGCAGTATTTT
TRBJ2-7	TRBV16	TRBD2	-	CASSQSSGRSHEQYF	TGTGCCAGCAGCCAATCAAGCGGGAGGAGCCACGAGCAGTACTTC
TRBJ1-3	TRBV5-6	TRBD1	few	CASSRQGVTIYF	TGTGCCAGCAGCAGACAGGGGGTTACCATATATTTT
TRBJ2-3	TRBV30	-	-	CAWSDRTLNTQYF	TGTGCCTGGAGTGATCGGACTCTTAATACGCAGTATTTT
TRBJ1-1	TRBV5-4	-	few	CASSFRGNTEAFF	TGTGCCAGCAGCTTTCGGGGGAACACTGAAGCTTTCTTT
TRBJ2-1	TRBV7-3	TRBD2	-	CASSSQGLAGVGEQFF	TGTGCCAGCAGCTCCCAGGGACTAGCGGGAGTAGGTGAGCAGTTCTTC
TRBJ1-6	TRBV18	TRBD1	-	CASSPLGQGGNSPLHF	TGTGCCAGCTCACCATTGGGACAGGGTGGGAATTCACCCCTCCACTTT
TRBJ1-4	TRBV6-6	-	few	CASSDQSGKLFF	TGTGCCAGCAGTGATCAGTCTGGAAAACTGTTTTTT
TRBJ1-2	TRBV15	-	-	CATSRPEAVYYGYTF	TGTGCCACCAGCAGACCCGAGGCAGTCTACTATGGCTACACCTTC
TRBJ2-2	TRBV7-7	-	-	CASSFGGTGELFF	TGTGCTAGCAGCTTCGGGGGAACCGGGGAGCTGTTTTTT
TRBJ2-1	TRBV7-6	TRBD2	-	CASSLGTPGTSGGNNNEQFF	TGTGCCAGCAGCTTAGGTACTCCCGGGACTAGCGGGGGGAATAACAATGAGCAGTTCTTC
TRBJ2-3	TRBV5-1	-	-	CASSLVGGHRTDTQYF	TGCGCCAGCAGCTTGGTGGGCGGACACCGCACAGATACGCAGTATTTT
TRBJ2-1	TRBV19	TRBD2	-	CASSDQGGISGTYNEQFF	TGTGCCAGTAGCGATCAGGGAGGGATTAGCGGCACCTACAATGAGCAGTTCTTC
TRBJ2-1	TRBV2	-	few	CASSQRGFEQFF	TGTGCCAGCAGCCAAAGGGGGTTTGAGCAGTTCTTC
TRBJ2-2	TRBV10-3	TRBD2	-	CAISRGLAGGNTGELFF	TGTGCCATCAGTAGGGGACTAGCGGGGGGGAACACCGGGGAGCTGTTTTTT